Listed here are 3 T cell receptor beta chains from one sample, sequenced in a study of CD4+ T cells in melanoma (dated by TCRdb to 2022 to 2024). Receptors were amplified or captured by the immunoSEQ multiplex PCR assay. The clones in this table, taken by TCRdb from immuneACCESS, are in-frame only. Not every clone is retained; where verified, under half of the shortfall comes from an unresolved V gene, and the cause of the rest is unknown. Here the sample has about 140,000 clones; roughly 91% occur a single time. Of the sample, about 1.6% is held by the ten largest clones. All receptors come from a human donor with melanoma.

This clone came up once. V gene TRBV6-5 combines with J gene TRBJ1-6; no clear D. Germline V gene sequence: CDR1 MNHEY, CDR2 SVGAGI. V was trimmed by 2 bases and J by 4 bases, leaving 9 bases between them. The CDR3 contains 15 residues. The CDR3 is CASSYQQWYNSPLHF. The CDR3 nucleotides read TGTGCCAGCAGTTACCAACAGTGGTATAATTCACCCCTCCACTTT.

This clone was observed a handful of times. The chain combines TRBV19 with TRBJ2-6; D remains unclear. Germline V gene data show CDR1 as LNHDA and CDR2 as SQIVND (reference sequence). V shed 0 bases and J shed 0 bases, with 12 bases lying between them. The CDR3 has 18 residues. The CDR3 loop reads CASSIEGTVFSGANVLTF. The DNA of the CDR3 is TGTGCCAGTAGTATAGAGGGCACAGTTTTCTCTGGGGCCAACGTCCTGACTTTC.

The rearrangement joins TRBV10-3 to TRBJ1-2, with D unclear. Germline loops: CDR1 ENHRY, CDR2 SYGVKD. Trimming removed 6 bases from V and 8 bases from J, with 13 bases in between. CDR3 length equals 12 residues. The CDR3 spells CAIRREGGGYTF. The CDR3 DNA sequence: TGTGCCATCAGAAGGGAGGGTGGGGGCTACACCTTC.